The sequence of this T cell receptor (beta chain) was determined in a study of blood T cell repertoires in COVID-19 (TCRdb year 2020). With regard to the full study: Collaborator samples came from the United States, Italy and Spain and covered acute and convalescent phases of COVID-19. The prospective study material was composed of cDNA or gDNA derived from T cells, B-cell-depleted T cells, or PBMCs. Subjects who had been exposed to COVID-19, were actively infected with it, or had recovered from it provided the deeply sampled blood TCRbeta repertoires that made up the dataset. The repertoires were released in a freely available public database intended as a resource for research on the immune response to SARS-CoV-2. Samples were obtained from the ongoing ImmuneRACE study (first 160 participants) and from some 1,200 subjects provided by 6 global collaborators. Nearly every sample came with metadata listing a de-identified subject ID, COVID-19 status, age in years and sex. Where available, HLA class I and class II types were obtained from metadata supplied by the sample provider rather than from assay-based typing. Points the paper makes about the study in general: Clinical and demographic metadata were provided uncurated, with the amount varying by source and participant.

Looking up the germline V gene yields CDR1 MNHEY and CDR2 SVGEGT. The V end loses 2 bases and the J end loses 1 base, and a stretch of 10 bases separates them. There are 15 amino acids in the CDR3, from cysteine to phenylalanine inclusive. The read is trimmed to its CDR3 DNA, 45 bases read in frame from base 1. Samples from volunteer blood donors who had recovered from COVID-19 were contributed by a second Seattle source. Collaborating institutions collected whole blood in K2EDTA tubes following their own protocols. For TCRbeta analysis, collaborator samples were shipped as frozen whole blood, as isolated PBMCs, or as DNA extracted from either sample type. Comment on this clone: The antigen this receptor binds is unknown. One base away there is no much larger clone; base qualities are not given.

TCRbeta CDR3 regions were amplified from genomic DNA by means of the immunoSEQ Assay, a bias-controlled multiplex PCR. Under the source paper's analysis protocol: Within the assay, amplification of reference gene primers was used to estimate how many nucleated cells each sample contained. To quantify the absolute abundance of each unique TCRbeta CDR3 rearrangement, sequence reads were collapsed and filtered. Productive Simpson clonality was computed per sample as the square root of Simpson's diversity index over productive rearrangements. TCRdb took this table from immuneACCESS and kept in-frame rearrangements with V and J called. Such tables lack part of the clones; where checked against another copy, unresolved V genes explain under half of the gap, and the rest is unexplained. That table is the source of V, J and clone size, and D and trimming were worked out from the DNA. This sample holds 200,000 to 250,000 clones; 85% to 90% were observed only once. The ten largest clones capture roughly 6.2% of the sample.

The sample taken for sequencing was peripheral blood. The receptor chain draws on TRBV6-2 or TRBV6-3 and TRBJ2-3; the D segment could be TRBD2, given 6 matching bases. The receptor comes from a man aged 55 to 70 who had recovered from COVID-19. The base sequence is TGTGCCAGCAGTTACGAGGAGGGGCGCACAGATACGCAGTATTTT. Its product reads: CASSYEEGRTDTQYF.